This TCR beta chain was retrieved from a study of blood T cell repertoires in COVID-19. Study overall: From the United States, Italy and Spain came samples of acute and convalescent COVID-19.

The trim removed 6 bases at V and 1 base at J, leaving 7 bases unmatched. Germline CDR1 reads SNHLY; CDR2 reads FYNNEI. The length of the CDR3 is 16 residues. Assay: immunoSEQ multiplex PCR; the TCRdb copy retains only in-frame clones and omits some. In the table there are approximately 350,000 clones, 89% of which are singletons. The chain uses TRBV2 and TRBJ2-2; 8 nucleotides agree with TRBD1. The sequence derives from a middle-aged man with acute or convalescent COVID-19. Sequencing was performed on peripheral blood. The chain's CDR3 is CASSSPGQGNTGELFF. The CDR3 DNA is TGTGCCAGCAGCTCCCCCGGACAGGGGAACACCGGGGAGCTGTTTTTT. The variable domain in full, completed from reference TRBV2 and TRBJ2-2, reads EPEVTQTPSHQVTQMGQEVILRCVPISNHLYFYWYRQILGQKVEFLVSFYNNEISEKSEIFDDQFSVERPDGSNFTLKIRSTKLEDSAMYFCASSSPGQGNTGELFFGEGSRLTVL.